The T cell receptor (beta chain) under discussion was sequenced for a study of PD-1 blockade in mismatch repair-deficient tumors. The V and J ends lost 1 base and 5 bases respectively, with 14 bases between them. The CDR3 extends over 14 amino acids. The germline CDR1 and CDR2 sequences are SQVTM and ANQGSEA. Findings and limits, study-wide: Rapid post-treatment expansion, then contraction, generally preceding radiologic response, marked tumor-resident clones.

With regard to this clone: Its antigen is still unknown.

Sequencing was performed with immunoSEQ multiplex PCR; in TCRdb, only in-frame clones are kept and a portion is missing. The table records 11,000 to 15,000 clones, around 86% of them present only once. Time point noted: identical approximately eleven-day culture without peptide (control). Mismatch repair deficiency was confirmed in all patients, by PCR or immunohistochemistry. An identically run culture lacking peptide was the fold-change baseline. The rearrangement links TRBV29-1 to TRBJ2-5; D assignment may be TRBD1 or TRBD2 (5 bases each). This sequence originates from an adult with mismatch repair-deficient cancer. The material sequenced was cells cultured in vitro, taken from a patient treated with pembrolizumab. CDR3 coding DNA: TGCAGCGTTGAAGTGGGACGGGGACCCGAGACCCAGTACTTC. Residues: CSVEVGRGPETQYF. Filled out from reference TRBV29-1 and TRBJ2-5, the complete variable domain reads SAVISQKPSRDICQRGTSLTIQCQVDSQVTMMFWYRQQPGQSLTLIATANQGSEATYESGFVIDKFPISRPNLTFSTLTVSNMSPEDSSIYLCSVEVGRGPETQYFGPGTRLLVL.